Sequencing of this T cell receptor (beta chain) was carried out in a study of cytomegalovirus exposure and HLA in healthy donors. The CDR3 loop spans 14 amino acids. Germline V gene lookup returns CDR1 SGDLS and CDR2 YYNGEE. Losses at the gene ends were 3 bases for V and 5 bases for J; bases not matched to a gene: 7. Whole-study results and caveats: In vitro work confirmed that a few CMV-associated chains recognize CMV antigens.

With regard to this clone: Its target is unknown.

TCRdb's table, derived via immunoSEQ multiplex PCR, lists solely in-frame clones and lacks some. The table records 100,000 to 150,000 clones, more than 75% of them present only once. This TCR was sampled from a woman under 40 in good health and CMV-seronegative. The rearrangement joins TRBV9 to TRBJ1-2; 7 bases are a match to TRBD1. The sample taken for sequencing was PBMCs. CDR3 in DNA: TGTGCCAGCAGCGCAGAGACAGGGATGTATGGCTACACCTTC. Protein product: CASSAETGMYGYTF.